The rows below give T cell receptor beta chains drawn from one sample of a study of cytomegalovirus exposure and HLA in healthy donors. Profiled with immunoSEQ multiplex PCR; TCRdb holds only in-frame clones, not every one. Among under 150,000 clones listed, 70% to 80% were seen once. Sequenced material: PBMCs. These TCRs come from a woman aged 60 to 75 in good health and CMV-seronegative. Both conserved end residues are part of each CDR3. The order of the fields is J gene, clone size, V gene, D gene, CDR3 protein, CDR3 DNA. D genes are given only for firm matches. Size values are once, few and many counts, or a class for expanded clones, and some rows have none.

TRBJ1-6	NA	TRBV19	NA	CASSAQGTPLHF	TGTGCCAGTAGCGCGCAGGGGACACCCCTCCACTTT
TRBJ2-7	NA	TRBV5-1	TRBD1	CASKLDRGGYEQYF	TGCGCCAGCAAATTGGACAGGGGAGGCTACGAGCAGTACTTC
TRBJ1-1	NA	TRBV11-2	TRBD1	CASRRPGGGTAEAFF	TGTGCCAGCAGACGACCAGGGGGCGGTACGGCTGAAGCTTTCTTT
TRBJ1-1	few	TRBV28	TRBD1	CASITDRVGRNTEAFF	TGTGCCAGCATTACGGACAGGGTGGGTAGGAACACTGAAGCTTTCTTT
TRBJ1-6	NA	TRBV6-1	TRBD1	CASSNDRAGSPLHF	TGTGCCAGCAGTAATGACAGGGCCGGTTCACCCCTCCACTTT
TRBJ2-6	NA	TRBV27	NA	CATLPGLSSGANVLTF	TGTGCCACCCTCCCGGGACTCAGCTCTGGGGCCAACGTCCTGACTTTC
TRBJ1-1	NA	TRBV11-2	TRBD1	CASTLGQGVNTEAFF	TGTGCCAGTACTCTCGGACAGGGGGTTAACACTGAAGCTTTCTTT
TRBJ1-5	NA	TRBV6-1	NA	CASSRTQNSNQPQHF	TGTGCCAGCAGTCGCACACAGAATAGCAATCAGCCCCAGCATTTT
TRBJ1-1	NA	TRBV7-2	NA	CASSLSYSGGSEAFF	TGTGCCAGCAGCCTCAGTTATTCGGGGGGCTCTGAAGCTTTCTTT
TRBJ2-2	NA	TRBV28	TRBD1	CASSSPGTGVNTGELFF	TGTGCCAGCAGTTCCCCGGGGACAGGGGTGAACACCGGGGAGCTGTTTTTT
TRBJ1-1	NA	TRBV20-1	NA	CSASQGTEAFF	TGCAGTGCTAGTCAGGGCACTGAAGCTTTCTTT
TRBJ2-7	NA	TRBV5-4	TRBD2	CASSPRGGSYEQYF	TGTGCCAGCAGCCCGCGGGGGGGCAGCTACGAGCAGTACTTC
TRBJ2-7	few	TRBV28	NA	CASSARRQASYEQYF	TGTGCCAGCAGTGCAAGACGACAGGCCTCCTACGAGCAGTACTTC
TRBJ2-5	few	TRBV30	NA	CAWAGQTQKTQYF	TGTGCCTGGGCGGGGCAGACCCAGAAGACCCAGTACTTC
TRBJ2-6	NA	TRBV19	NA	CASIGGAAGANVLTF	TGTGCCAGTATAGGGGGAGCGGCTGGGGCCAACGTCCTGACTTTC
TRBJ2-7	once	TRBV30	TRBD1	CACLRTGPDYEQYF	TGTGCCTGCCTGAGGACAGGGCCCGACTACGAGCAGTACTTC
TRBJ1-1	NA	TRBV28	NA	CASNTPVGGTEAFF	TGTGCCAGCAATACCCCCGTAGGGGGCACTGAAGCTTTCTTT
TRBJ1-3	NA	TRBV25-1	NA	CASSSSSSGNTIYF	TGTGCCAGCAGTAGCTCAAGCTCTGGAAACACCATATATTTT
TRBJ1-4	NA	TRBV6-1	TRBD1	CATGTGDALGEKLFF	TGTGCCACCGGGACAGGGGACGCTTTAGGAGAAAAACTGTTTTTT
TRBJ1-2	NA	TRBV28	NA	CASSLSGSLLSYGYTF	TGTGCCAGCAGTTTATCCGGGAGCCTCCTCTCCTATGGCTACACCTTC
TRBJ2-2	NA	TRBV4-2	TRBD1	CASSFLNPGQGANTGELFF	TGTGCCAGCAGCTTTTTAAACCCGGGACAGGGGGCGAACACCGGGGAGCTGTTTTTT
TRBJ2-5	NA	TRBV5-8	TRBD1	CASSQGQWVAETQYF	TGTGCCAGCAGCCAGGGACAGTGGGTGGCGGAGACCCAGTACTTC
TRBJ2-5	NA	TRBV7-9	TRBD2	CSSSLGLAIWYF	TGTTCCAGCAGCTTGGGACTAGCGATCTGGTACTTC
TRBJ2-2	NA	TRBV25-1	TRBD2	CASSQLTGGPGDGELFF	TGTGCCAGCAGCCAACTTACGGGAGGCCCCGGGGACGGGGAGCTGTTTTTT
TRBJ2-2	once	TRBV4-1	TRBD2	CASSQGRTSGGYTGELFF	TGCGCCAGCAGCCAAGGAAGAACTAGCGGGGGCTACACCGGGGAGCTGTTTTTT
TRBJ1-2	NA	TRBV5-1	NA	CASSSPDGGPTGYGYTF	TGCGCCAGCAGCTCCCCTGACGGGGGGCCTACTGGCTATGGCTACACCTTC
TRBJ1-1	NA	TRBV30	NA	CAWSVGRVNTEAFF	TGTGCCTGGAGTGTAGGCAGGGTGAACACTGAAGCTTTCTTT
TRBJ2-7	once	TRBV9	TRBD1	CASSVHDRGLSEQYF	TGTGCCAGCAGCGTACACGACAGGGGGCTGAGCGAGCAGTACTTC
TRBJ2-7	NA	TRBV27	TRBD1	CASSLTGGSYEQYF	TGTGCCAGCAGTCTGACAGGGGGCTCCTACGAGCAGTACTTC
TRBJ2-7	once	TRBV2	TRBD2	CASRERPSGSYEQYF	TGTGCCAGCAGAGAACGGCCTAGCGGTTCCTACGAGCAGTACTTC
TRBJ1-4	once	TRBV30	NA	CAWSAGTNEKLFF	TGTGCCTGGAGTGCCGGGACTAATGAAAAACTGTTTTTT
TRBJ2-1	NA	TRBV7-3	TRBD2	CASSLGLAGGRGGNEQFF	TGTGCCAGCAGCCTTGGACTAGCGGGGGGCCGGGGAGGCAATGAGCAGTTCTTC
TRBJ2-1	NA	TRBV25-1	TRBD1	CASTRTGGVFKQFF	TGTGCCAGCACAAGGACAGGGGGCGTTTTTAAGCAGTTCTTC
TRBJ2-2	NA	TRBV7-3	NA	CASSPYRASGELFF	TGTGCCAGCAGCCCGTACAGGGCGTCCGGGGAGCTGTTTTTT
TRBJ1-5	NA	TRBV23-1	NA	CASRPRDRFSNQPQHF	TGCGCCAGCAGACCGAGAGACAGGTTTAGCAATCAGCCCCAGCATTTT
TRBJ1-4	NA	TRBV13	TRBD1	CASSLAGTGNEKLFF	TGTGCCAGCAGCTTAGCCGGGACAGGGAATGAAAAACTGTTTTTT
TRBJ2-7	NA	TRBV9	TRBD1	CASSVGTGNYEQYF	TGTGCCAGCAGCGTAGGGACAGGGAACTACGAGCAGTACTTC
TRBJ2-7	NA	TRBV5-1	TRBD2	CASTRGGTSSYEQYF	TGCGCCAGCACGAGGGGAGGGACTAGCTCCTACGAGCAGTACTTC
TRBJ1-4	NA	TRBV4-1	NA	CASSQDRGGLTNEKLFF	TGCGCCAGCAGCCAAGATCGGGGGGGTCTTACTAATGAAAAACTGTTTTTT
TRBJ1-2	NA	TRBV19	TRBD1	CASSLRQGLYGYTF	TGTGCCAGTAGTCTTCGACAGGGACTCTATGGCTACACCTTC